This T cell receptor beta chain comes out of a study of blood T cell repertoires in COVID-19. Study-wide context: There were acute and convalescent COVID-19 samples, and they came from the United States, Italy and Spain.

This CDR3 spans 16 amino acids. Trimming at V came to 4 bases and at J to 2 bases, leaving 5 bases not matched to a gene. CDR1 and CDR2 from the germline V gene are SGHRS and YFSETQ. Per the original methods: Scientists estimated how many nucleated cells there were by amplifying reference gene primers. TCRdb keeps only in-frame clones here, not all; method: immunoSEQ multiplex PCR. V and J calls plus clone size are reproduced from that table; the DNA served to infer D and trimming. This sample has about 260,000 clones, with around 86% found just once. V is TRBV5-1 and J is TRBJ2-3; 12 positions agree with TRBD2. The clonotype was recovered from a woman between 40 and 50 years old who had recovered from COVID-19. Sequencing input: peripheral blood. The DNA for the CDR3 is TGCGCCAGCAGCCTGGGACTAGCGGGTTACACAGATACGCAGTATTTT. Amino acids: CASSLGLAGYTDTQYF.